The rows below give T cell receptor beta chains drawn from one sample of a study of Graves' ophthalmopathy and Graves' hyperthyroidism. TCRdb itself ran the multiplex PCR reads through MiXCR, one entry per CDR3 protein. The sample lists 500,000 to 700,000 distinct CDR3 sequences; 22% were seen once. Sequencing was performed on peripheral blood. These receptors all stem from a woman younger than 35 with stable Graves' hyperthyroidism. Some clones in this sample may be carry-over from other donors' samples. CDR3s include the opening cysteine and the closing phenylalanine or tryptophan. D genes are given only for firm matches. Clone size is shown for a subset of rows, as once, few, many or a class of expanded clone.

cdr3_aa: CSAPGQGALGQPQHF
cdr3_nt: TGCAGTGCCCCCGGACAGGGGGCGTTGGGTCAGCCCCAGCATTTT
j_call: TRBJ1-5
v_call: TRBV20-1
d_call: TRBD1
clone_size: few

cdr3_aa: CASSPGQGRAFF
cdr3_nt: TGTGCCAGCAGCCCCGGACAGGGACGAGCTTTCTTT
j_call: TRBJ1-1
v_call: TRBV2
d_call: TRBD1
clone_size: many

cdr3_aa: CASTTEAYGYTF
cdr3_nt: TGTGCCAGCACGACAGAAGCCTATGGCTACACCTTC
j_call: TRBJ1-2
v_call: TRBV6-1
d_call: -
clone_size: many

cdr3_aa: CSARPLRGGGLETQYF
cdr3_nt: TGCAGTGCTAGACCCTTACGGGGGGGCGGACTCGAGACCCAGTACTTC
j_call: TRBJ2-5
v_call: TRBV20-1
d_call: TRBD2
clone_size: few

cdr3_aa: CAHPTSGVTGELFF
cdr3_nt: TGTGCCCACCCGACTAGCGGGGTCACCGGGGAGCTGTTTTTT
j_call: TRBJ2-2
v_call: TRBV7-9
d_call: TRBD2
clone_size: -

cdr3_aa: CASSYSNGTGGAIRNQPQHF
cdr3_nt: TGTGCCAGCAGTTACTCGAATGGGACAGGTGGGGCTATTCGCAATCAGCCCCAGCATTTT
j_call: TRBJ1-5
v_call: TRBV6-2/TRBV6-3
d_call: TRBD1
clone_size: -

cdr3_aa: CASSLLLAGGYEQYF
cdr3_nt: TGTGCCAGCAGTTTGCTACTAGCGGGGGGGTACGAGCAGTACTTC
j_call: TRBJ2-7
v_call: TRBV12-3/TRBV12-4
d_call: TRBD2
clone_size: many

cdr3_aa: CASSLGVSRLGTEAFF
cdr3_nt: TGTGCCAGCAGTCTGGGCGTGAGCAGGCTGGGCACTGAAGCTTTCTTT
j_call: TRBJ1-1
v_call: TRBV12-3/TRBV12-4
d_call: -
clone_size: -

cdr3_aa: CASSLGDRPNYGYTF
cdr3_nt: TGTGCCAGCAGCTTAGGAGACAGGCCGAACTATGGCTACACCTTC
j_call: TRBJ1-2
v_call: TRBV7-9
d_call: -
clone_size: many

cdr3_aa: CASSGGENYGYTF
cdr3_nt: TGTGCCAGCAGTGGCGGTGAGAACTATGGCTACACCTTC
j_call: TRBJ1-2
v_call: TRBV2
d_call: -
clone_size: many

cdr3_aa: CASRLKPQGAYEQYF
cdr3_nt: TGTGCCAGCAGACTAAAACCACAGGGAGCCTACGAGCAGTACTTC
j_call: TRBJ2-7
v_call: TRBV28
d_call: -
clone_size: -

cdr3_aa: CASRPGHDTGELFF
cdr3_nt: TGTGCCAGCAGACCGGGACATGACACCGGGGAGCTGTTTTTT
j_call: TRBJ2-2
v_call: TRBV12-3/TRBV12-4
d_call: -
clone_size: -

cdr3_aa: CASSDLVQGNTEAFF
cdr3_nt: TGTGCCAGCAGTGACCTGGTGCAAGGAAACACTGAAGCTTTCTTT
j_call: TRBJ1-1
v_call: TRBV6-4
d_call: -
clone_size: -

cdr3_aa: CASPSGTGPFSGNTIYF
cdr3_nt: TGTGCCAGCCCGTCCGGGACAGGGCCTTTCTCTGGAAACACCATATATTTT
j_call: TRBJ1-3
v_call: TRBV6-4
d_call: TRBD1
clone_size: many

cdr3_aa: CASSPSGINTGELFF
cdr3_nt: TGCGCCAGCAGCCCTAGCGGGATTAACACCGGGGAGCTGTTTTTT
j_call: TRBJ2-2
v_call: TRBV5-1
d_call: TRBD2
clone_size: -

cdr3_aa: CSASARGLDEQYF
cdr3_nt: TGCAGTGCTAGTGCCAGGGGGCTGGACGAGCAGTACTTC
j_call: TRBJ2-7
v_call: TRBV20-1
d_call: TRBD1
clone_size: few

cdr3_aa: CATSSHRGNTEAFF
cdr3_nt: TGTGCCACCAGCAGCCACAGGGGGAACACTGAAGCTTTCTTT
j_call: TRBJ1-1
v_call: TRBV15
d_call: TRBD1
clone_size: many

cdr3_aa: CASSGGTGKNTEAFF
cdr3_nt: TGTGCCAGCAGCGGGGGGACAGGGAAGAACACTGAAGCTTTCTTT
j_call: TRBJ1-1
v_call: TRBV7-6
d_call: TRBD1
clone_size: -

cdr3_aa: CASARTSSYNSPLHF
cdr3_nt: TGTGCCAGCGCGAGGACGAGCTCCTATAATTCACCCCTCCACTTT
j_call: TRBJ1-6
v_call: TRBV9
d_call: -
clone_size: many

cdr3_aa: CSARDRDFGNTIYF
cdr3_nt: TGCAGTGCTAGAGATCGGGATTTTGGAAACACCATATATTTT
j_call: TRBJ1-3
v_call: TRBV20-1
d_call: -
clone_size: few

cdr3_aa: CASSYWTEYEQYF
cdr3_nt: TGTGCCAGCAGCTACTGGACAGAATACGAGCAGTACTTC
j_call: TRBJ2-7
v_call: TRBV11-2
d_call: -
clone_size: many

cdr3_aa: CASSLVKFRGRSRDTEAFF
cdr3_nt: TGTGCCAGCAGCTTAGTAAAATTCAGGGGGCGAAGTCGGGACACTGAAGCTTTCTTT
j_call: TRBJ1-1
v_call: TRBV11-2
d_call: TRBD1
clone_size: many

cdr3_aa: CATSGRQNTGELFF
cdr3_nt: TGTGCCACCTCGGGGCGGCAGAACACCGGGGAGCTGTTTTTT
j_call: TRBJ2-2
v_call: TRBV24-1
d_call: -
clone_size: -

cdr3_aa: CASSEAQKKMAFF
cdr3_nt: TGTGCCAGCAGTGAAGCGCAAAAGAAGATGGCTTTCTTT
j_call: TRBJ1-1
v_call: TRBV6-1
d_call: -
clone_size: many

cdr3_aa: CASSAGLAKETQYF
cdr3_nt: TGTGCCAGCAGCGCGGGACTAGCGAAAGAGACCCAGTACTTC
j_call: TRBJ2-5
v_call: TRBV7-6
d_call: TRBD2
clone_size: many

cdr3_aa: CSARLLLAGETGELFF
cdr3_nt: TGCAGTGCTAGATTATTACTAGCGGGAGAAACCGGGGAGCTGTTTTTT
j_call: TRBJ2-2
v_call: TRBV20-1
d_call: TRBD2
clone_size: few

cdr3_aa: CASSLTRPSNQPQHF
cdr3_nt: TGTGCCAGCAGTTTAACCAGGCCCAGCAATCAGCCCCAGCATTTT
j_call: TRBJ1-5
v_call: TRBV27
d_call: -
clone_size: -

cdr3_aa: CASSLGAFQENIQYF
cdr3_nt: TGTGCCAGCAGCTTAGGGGCATTTCAGGAAAACATTCAGTACTTC
j_call: TRBJ2-4
v_call: TRBV11-2
d_call: -
clone_size: few

cdr3_aa: CASSYLRTGVNTEAFF
cdr3_nt: TGTGCCAGCAGTTACCTCCGGACAGGGGTGAACACTGAAGCTTTCTTT
j_call: TRBJ1-1
v_call: TRBV6-5
d_call: TRBD1
clone_size: many

cdr3_aa: CASSFQTGDSNQPQHF
cdr3_nt: TGTGCCAGTAGTTTTCAGACAGGGGATAGCAATCAGCCCCAGCATTTT
j_call: TRBJ1-5
v_call: TRBV19
d_call: TRBD1
clone_size: -

cdr3_aa: CSARRDLNYGYTF
cdr3_nt: TGCAGTGCTAGGAGGGACCTTAACTATGGCTACACCTTC
j_call: TRBJ1-2
v_call: TRBV20-1
d_call: -
clone_size: many

cdr3_aa: CAISDRRSSYEQYF
cdr3_nt: TGTGCCATCAGTGATCGCAGAAGCTCCTACGAGCAGTACTTC
j_call: TRBJ2-7
v_call: TRBV10-3
d_call: -
clone_size: -

cdr3_aa: CASSFGTSSYGYTF
cdr3_nt: TGTGCCAGCAGCTTCGGGACTTCGAGCTATGGCTACACCTTC
j_call: TRBJ1-2
v_call: TRBV7-2
d_call: -
clone_size: many

cdr3_aa: CASSLGSIRYTF
cdr3_nt: TGTGCCAGCAGTTTAGGGTCTATTCGCTACACCTTC
j_call: TRBJ1-2
v_call: TRBV12-3/TRBV12-4
d_call: -
clone_size: -

cdr3_aa: CSARTSGSYEQYF
cdr3_nt: TGCAGTGCACGGACTAGCGGATCCTACGAGCAGTACTTC
j_call: TRBJ2-7
v_call: TRBV20-1
d_call: TRBD2
clone_size: many

cdr3_aa: CASSLASGVATEAFF
cdr3_nt: TGTGCCAGCAGCTTAGCGTCAGGGGTCGCCACTGAAGCTTTCTTT
j_call: TRBJ1-1
v_call: TRBV7-9
d_call: -
clone_size: many

cdr3_aa: CASSLVQGQGEGTEAFF
cdr3_nt: TGTGCCAGCAGCTTAGTACAGGGGCAGGGAGAAGGCACTGAAGCTTTCTTT
j_call: TRBJ1-1
v_call: TRBV7-8
d_call: TRBD1
clone_size: many

cdr3_aa: CASSPTQGNQPQHF
cdr3_nt: TGTGCCAGCAGCCCAACACAGGGAAATCAGCCCCAGCATTTT
j_call: TRBJ1-5
v_call: TRBV5-5
d_call: -
clone_size: many

cdr3_aa: CASSWGASVTGELFF
cdr3_nt: TGTGCCAGCAGTTGGGGGGCTAGCGTAACCGGGGAGCTGTTTTTT
j_call: TRBJ2-2
v_call: TRBV6-2/TRBV6-3
d_call: -
clone_size: many

cdr3_aa: CASSLGDHNYGYTF
cdr3_nt: TGCGCCAGCAGCTTGGGGGATCATAACTATGGCTACACCTTC
j_call: TRBJ1-2
v_call: TRBV5-1
d_call: -
clone_size: many

cdr3_aa: CSAGGQGVGEQYF
cdr3_nt: TGCAGTGCTGGGGGACAGGGGGTGGGCGAGCAGTACTTC
j_call: TRBJ2-7
v_call: TRBV20-1
d_call: TRBD1
clone_size: few

cdr3_aa: CASSLGGQGRYGYTF
cdr3_nt: TGCGCCAGCAGCTTGGGAGGACAGGGTCGGTATGGCTACACCTTC
j_call: TRBJ1-2
v_call: TRBV5-1
d_call: TRBD1
clone_size: few